This T cell receptor (beta chain) was profiled in a study of blood T cell repertoires in COVID-19. Study-wide context: T cells, B-cell-depleted T cells, or PBMCs provided the cDNA or gDNA that served as material.

The CDR3 consists of 14 residues. V was cut by 0 bases and J by 4 bases, with 9 bases left in between. CDR1 is SGHTA, CDR2 FQGTGA, per germline. Enrollees, about 18 to 95 years old, lived in about two dozen US areas. For recovered donors of Cohort 3, there were two negative PCRs, clearance, or symptom resolution. The protocol was immunoSEQ multiplex PCR, while the TCRdb copy is restricted to in-frame clones and leaves out a portion. The data show over 250,000 clones, 75% to 90% seen once. V and J are TRBV7-3 and TRBJ1-2; perhaps TRBD1 as D (6 bases). This TCR was sampled from a woman between 18 and 30 years old who had recovered from COVID-19. Input material: PBMCs or T cells enriched from blood (not recorded which). CDR3 nucleotides: TGTGCCAGCAGCTTAACGGCGGGGGCCTATGGCTACACCTTC. Its translation is CASSLTAGAYGYTF.